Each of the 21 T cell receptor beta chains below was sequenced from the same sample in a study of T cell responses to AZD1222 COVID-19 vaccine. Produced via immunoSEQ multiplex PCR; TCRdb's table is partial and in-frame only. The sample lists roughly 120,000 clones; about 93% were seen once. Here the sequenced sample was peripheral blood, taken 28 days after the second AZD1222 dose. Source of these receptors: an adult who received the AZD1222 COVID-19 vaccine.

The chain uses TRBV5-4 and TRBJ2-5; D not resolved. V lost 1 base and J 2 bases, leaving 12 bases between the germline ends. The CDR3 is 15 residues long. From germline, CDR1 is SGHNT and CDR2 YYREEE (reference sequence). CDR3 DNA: TGTGCCAGCAGCTTGAGCACCAAAGTACAAGAGACCCAGTACTTC. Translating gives CASSLSTKVQETQYF.

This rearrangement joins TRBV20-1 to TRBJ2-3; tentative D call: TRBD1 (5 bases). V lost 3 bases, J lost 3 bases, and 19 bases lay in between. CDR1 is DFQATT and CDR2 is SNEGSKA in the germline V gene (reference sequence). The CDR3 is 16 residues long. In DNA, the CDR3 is TGCAGTGCTAGTGGACACCTGGTTGGGAAGACAGATACGCAGTATTTT. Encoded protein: CSASGHLVGKTDTQYF.

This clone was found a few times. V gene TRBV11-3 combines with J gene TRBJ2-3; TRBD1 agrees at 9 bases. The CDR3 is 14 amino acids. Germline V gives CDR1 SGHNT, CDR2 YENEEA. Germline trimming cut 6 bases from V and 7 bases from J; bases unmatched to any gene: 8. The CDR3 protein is CASSQGQGSHTQYF. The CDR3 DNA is TGTGCCAGCAGTCAAGGACAGGGGAGTCATACGCAGTATTTT.

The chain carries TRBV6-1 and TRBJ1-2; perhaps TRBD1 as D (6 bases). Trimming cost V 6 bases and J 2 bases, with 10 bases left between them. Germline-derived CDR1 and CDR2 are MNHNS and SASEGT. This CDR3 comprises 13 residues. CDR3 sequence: CASSQGQNYGYTF. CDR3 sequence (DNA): TGTGCCAGCAGCCAAGGACAGAACTATGGCTACACCTTC.

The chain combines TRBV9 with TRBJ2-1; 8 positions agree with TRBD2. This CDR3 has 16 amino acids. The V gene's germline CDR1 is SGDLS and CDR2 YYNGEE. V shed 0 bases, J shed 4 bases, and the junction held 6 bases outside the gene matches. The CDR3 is CASSVGPGLGYNEQFF. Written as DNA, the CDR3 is TGTGCCAGCAGCGTAGGCCCGGGACTAGGATACAATGAGCAGTTCTTC.

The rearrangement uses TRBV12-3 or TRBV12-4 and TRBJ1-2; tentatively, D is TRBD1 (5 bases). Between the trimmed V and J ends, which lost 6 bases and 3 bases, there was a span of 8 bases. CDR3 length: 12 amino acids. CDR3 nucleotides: TGTGCCAGCAGCAAGACAGACTATGGCTACACCTTC. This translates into CASSKTDYGYTF.

CDR3 region: CASSQDDQPQHF. In DNA form, the CDR3 reads TGTGCCAGCAGCCAAGATGATCAGCCCCAGCATTTT. The rearrangement joins TRBV3-1 (or the pseudogene TRBV3-2) to TRBJ1-5; D is uncertain. The CDR3 is made up of 12 amino acids. Per the germline V gene, CDR1 is LGHDT and CDR2 is YNNKEL (reference sequence). V dropped 0 bases and J dropped 5 bases, with 2 bases sitting between them.

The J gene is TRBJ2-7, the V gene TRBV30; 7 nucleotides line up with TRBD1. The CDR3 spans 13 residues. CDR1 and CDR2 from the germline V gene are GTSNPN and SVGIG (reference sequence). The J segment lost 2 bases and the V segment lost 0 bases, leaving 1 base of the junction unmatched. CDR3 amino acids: CAWSVDRAYEQYF. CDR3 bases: TGTGCCTGGAGTGTCGACAGGGCCTACGAGCAGTACTTC.

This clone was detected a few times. The CDR3 bases are TGTGCCAGTACCCACCACTATAATTCACCCCTCCACTTT. Encoded protein: CASTHHYNSPLHF. The chain combines TRBV19 with TRBJ1-6; D is unresolved. CDR1 and CDR2 from the germline V gene are LNHDA and SQIVND (reference sequence). V lost 7 bases and J lost 3, with 7 bases in between. This CDR3 contains 13 residues.

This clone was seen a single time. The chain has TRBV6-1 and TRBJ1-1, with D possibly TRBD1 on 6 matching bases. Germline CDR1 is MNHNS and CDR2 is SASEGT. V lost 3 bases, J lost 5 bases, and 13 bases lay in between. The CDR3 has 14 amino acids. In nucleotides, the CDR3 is TGTGCCAGCAGTGAGAGGCCAGGGGTTACTGAAGCTTTCTTT. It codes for CASSERPGVTEAFF.

The DNA of the CDR3 is TGTGCCAGCAGCGGGGGGCTGCGCTCTGCGGATACGCAGTATTTT. Its translation: CASSGGLRSADTQYF. The V call is TRBV9, the J call TRBJ2-3, with D possibly being TRBD1 (6 bases). The CDR3 loop spans 15 amino acids. Germline values: CDR1 SGDLS, CDR2 YYNGEE. With 3 bases removed from V and 6 bases from J, the gap between germline ends came to 17 bases.

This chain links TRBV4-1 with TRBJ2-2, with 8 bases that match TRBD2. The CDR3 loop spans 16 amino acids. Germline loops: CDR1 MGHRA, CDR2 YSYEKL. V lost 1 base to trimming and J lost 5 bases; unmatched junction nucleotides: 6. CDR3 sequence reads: CASSQGAGARTGELFF. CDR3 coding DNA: TGCGCCAGCAGCCAAGGAGCGGGGGCGAGGACCGGGGAGCTGTTTTTT.

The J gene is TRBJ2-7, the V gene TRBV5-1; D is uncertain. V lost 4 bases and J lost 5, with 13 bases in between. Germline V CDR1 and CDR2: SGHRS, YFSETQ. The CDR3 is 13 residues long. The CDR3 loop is CASSIDRVDEQYF. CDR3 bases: TGCGCCAGCAGCATAGACCGCGTCGACGAGCAGTACTTC. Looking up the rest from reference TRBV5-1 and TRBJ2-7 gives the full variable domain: KAGVTQTPRYLIKTRGQQVTLSCSPISGHRSVSWYQQTPGQGLQFLFEYFSETQRNKGNFPGRFSGRQFSNSRSEMNVSTLELGDSALYLCASSIDRVDEQYFGPGTRLTVT.

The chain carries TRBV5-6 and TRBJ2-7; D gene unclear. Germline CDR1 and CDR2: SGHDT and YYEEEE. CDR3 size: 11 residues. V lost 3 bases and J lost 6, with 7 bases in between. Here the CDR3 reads CASSSPGEQYF. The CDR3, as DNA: TGTGCCAGCAGCTCCCCAGGCGAGCAGTACTTC. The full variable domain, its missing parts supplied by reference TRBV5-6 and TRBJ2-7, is DAGVTQSPTHLIKTRGQQVTLRCSPKSGHDTVSWYQQALGQGPQFIFQYYEEEERQRGNFPDRFSGHQFPNYSSELNVNALLLGDSALYLCASSSPGEQYFGPGTRLTVT.

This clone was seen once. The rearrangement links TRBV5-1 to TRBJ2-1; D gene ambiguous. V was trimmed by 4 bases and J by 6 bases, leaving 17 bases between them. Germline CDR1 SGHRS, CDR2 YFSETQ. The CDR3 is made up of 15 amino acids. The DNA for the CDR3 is TGCGCCAGCAGCCCCCTCGGCGCCGGGCCCAATGAGCAGTTCTTC. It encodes CASSPLGAGPNEQFF.

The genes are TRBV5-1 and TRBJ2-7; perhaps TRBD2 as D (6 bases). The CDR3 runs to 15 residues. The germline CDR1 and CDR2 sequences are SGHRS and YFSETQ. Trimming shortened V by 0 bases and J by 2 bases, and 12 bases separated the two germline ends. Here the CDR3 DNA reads TGCGCCAGCAGCTTGGTTGGAGGGACCCCCTACGAGCAGTACTTC. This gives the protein CASSLVGGTPYEQYF.

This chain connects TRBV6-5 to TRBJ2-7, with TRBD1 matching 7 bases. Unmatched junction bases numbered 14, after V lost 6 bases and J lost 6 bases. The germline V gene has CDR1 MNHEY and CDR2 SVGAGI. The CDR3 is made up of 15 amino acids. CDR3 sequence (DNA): TGTGCCAGCAGCCGTCCTGGACAGGTGTATCGCGAGCAGTACTTC. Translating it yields CASSRPGQVYREQYF.

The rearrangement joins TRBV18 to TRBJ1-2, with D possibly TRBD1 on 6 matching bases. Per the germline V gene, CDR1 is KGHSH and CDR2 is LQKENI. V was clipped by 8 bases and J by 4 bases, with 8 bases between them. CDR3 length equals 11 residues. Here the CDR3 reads CASQDSYGYTF. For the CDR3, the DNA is TGTGCCAGCCAGGACAGCTATGGCTACACCTTC.

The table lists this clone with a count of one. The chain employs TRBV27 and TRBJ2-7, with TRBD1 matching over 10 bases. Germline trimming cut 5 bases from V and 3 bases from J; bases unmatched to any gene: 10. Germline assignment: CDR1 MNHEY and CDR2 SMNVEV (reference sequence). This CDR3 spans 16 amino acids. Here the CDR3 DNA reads TGTGCCAGCAGTAGACAACCGGGACAGGGGATCTACGAGCAGTACTTC. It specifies CASSRQPGQGIYEQYF.

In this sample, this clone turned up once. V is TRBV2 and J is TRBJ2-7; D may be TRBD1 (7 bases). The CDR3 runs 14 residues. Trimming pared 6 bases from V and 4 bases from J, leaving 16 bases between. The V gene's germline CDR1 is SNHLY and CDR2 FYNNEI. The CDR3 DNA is TGTGCCAGCAGGGCCAGGGGGGTTGGGTACGAGCAGTACTTC. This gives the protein CASRARGVGYEQYF.

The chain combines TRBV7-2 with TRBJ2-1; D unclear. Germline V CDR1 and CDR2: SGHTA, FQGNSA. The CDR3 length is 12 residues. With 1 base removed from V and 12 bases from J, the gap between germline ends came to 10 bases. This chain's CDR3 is CASSLEYQPQFF. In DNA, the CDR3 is TGTGCCAGCAGCTTAGAGTATCAACCGCAGTTCTTC.